These T cell receptor beta chains were read from a single sample in a study of human T cells and chemical hapten exposure. TCRdb redid the calling of the RACE reads with MiXCR, one entry per CDR3 protein. Of about 270,000 distinct CDR3 sequences listed, approximately 7.5% are singletons. The source was whole blood, collected in connection with sensitization to the hapten diphenylcyclopropenone (DPC). Source of these receptors: a man younger than 35 with alopecia areata. Some clones in this sample may be carry-over from other donors' samples. CDR3s include the opening cysteine and the closing phenylalanine or tryptophan. A D gene is named only where the DNA matches it firmly. Where a row states a size, it is once, few, many or the class of an expanded clone; other rows omit it.

CDR3nt: TGTGCCAGCTCACCACAGGGGGCGAAGGGACTGTTTTTT
CDR3aa: CASSPQGAKGLFF
j_gene: TRBJ1-4
d_gene: TRBD1
v_gene: TRBV18
abundance: few

CDR3nt: TGTGCCAGCAGTTCCGGGGAGGGGGCATCCACAGATACGCAGTATTTT
CDR3aa: CASSSGEGASTDTQYF
j_gene: TRBJ2-3
d_gene: NA
v_gene: TRBV12-3/TRBV12-4
abundance: NA

CDR3nt: TGTGCCAGCAGGTTGTCTCGGCGGGGTAGCACAGATACGCAGTATTTT
CDR3aa: CASRLSRRGSTDTQYF
j_gene: TRBJ2-3
d_gene: NA
v_gene: TRBV13
abundance: once

CDR3nt: TGTGCCATCAGGCAAGATGAAAGACTGGACGCCACCTCCTATAATTCACCCCTCCACTTT
CDR3aa: CAIRQDERLDATSYNSPLHF
j_gene: TRBJ1-6
d_gene: NA
v_gene: TRBV10-3
abundance: NA

CDR3nt: TGCGCCAGCAGCTTTCAGGGTCGTGGAGCTTTCTTT
CDR3aa: CASSFQGRGAFF
j_gene: TRBJ1-1
d_gene: NA
v_gene: TRBV5-1
abundance: NA

CDR3nt: TGTGCCAGCAGCTTATACAGGTCCTCCTACAATGAGCAGTTCTTC
CDR3aa: CASSLYRSSYNEQFF
j_gene: TRBJ2-1
d_gene: NA
v_gene: TRBV7-2
abundance: many

CDR3nt: TGTGCCTCCCTTCCCTCCTTTGGTGGCTACACCTTC
CDR3aa: CASLPSFGGYTF
j_gene: TRBJ1-2
d_gene: NA
v_gene: TRBV7-9
abundance: NA

CDR3nt: TGTGCCAGCAGGGACAGTTTCTCCTACGAGCAGTACTTC
CDR3aa: CASRDSFSYEQYF
j_gene: TRBJ2-7
d_gene: NA
v_gene: TRBV12-3/TRBV12-4
abundance: NA

CDR3nt: TGCGCCAGCAGCCAAGTGACAGGGGGCTCCGAGCAGTACTTC
CDR3aa: CASSQVTGGSEQYF
j_gene: TRBJ2-7
d_gene: TRBD1
v_gene: TRBV4-3
abundance: many

CDR3nt: TGTGCCAGCAGCGTTGGACAGGGGGCTACCGGGGAGCTGTTTTTT
CDR3aa: CASSVGQGATGELFF
j_gene: TRBJ2-2
d_gene: TRBD1
v_gene: TRBV7-8
abundance: few

CDR3nt: TGCGCCAGCAGCCACCCAGGACAGGGTGTGATACAGCCCCAGCATTTT
CDR3aa: CASSHPGQGVIQPQHF
j_gene: TRBJ1-5
d_gene: TRBD1
v_gene: TRBV4-1
abundance: NA

CDR3nt: TGTGCCAGCAGCTTAATTAGCATCTCGGGGCAAGAGACCCAGTACTTC
CDR3aa: CASSLISISGQETQYF
j_gene: TRBJ2-5
d_gene: NA
v_gene: TRBV11-1
abundance: many

CDR3nt: TGCAGTGCCGATAGCGGGGAGAGCACAGATACGCAGTATTTT
CDR3aa: CSADSGESTDTQYF
j_gene: TRBJ2-3
d_gene: TRBD2
v_gene: TRBV20-1
abundance: few

CDR3nt: TGTGCCAGCAGTTTCTCGTCGACAGGGGGCACAAACGTCCTGACTTTC
CDR3aa: CASSFSSTGGTNVLTF
j_gene: TRBJ2-6
d_gene: TRBD1
v_gene: TRBV12-3/TRBV12-4
abundance: NA

CDR3nt: TGTGCCTCTCATAGGACAGAAAACACCGGGGAGCTGTTTTTT
CDR3aa: CASHRTENTGELFF
j_gene: TRBJ2-2
d_gene: NA
v_gene: TRBV10-3
abundance: few

CDR3nt: TGTGCCAGCAGCGTAGATCCAGACTATGGCTACACCTTC
CDR3aa: CASSVDPDYGYTF
j_gene: TRBJ1-2
d_gene: NA
v_gene: TRBV9
abundance: many

CDR3nt: TGTGCCAGCAGCTACAGGACAGGCACTGAAGCTTTCTTT
CDR3aa: CASSYRTGTEAFF
j_gene: TRBJ1-1
d_gene: TRBD1
v_gene: TRBV7-9
abundance: few

CDR3nt: TGTGCCAGCAGCTATGGCCTCGGATTTAATACTGAAGCTTTCTTT
CDR3aa: CASSYGLGFNTEAFF
j_gene: TRBJ1-1
d_gene: NA
v_gene: TRBV13
abundance: few

CDR3nt: TGTGCCAGCAGCTCAGCTGGACCCTTTAATAATTCACCCCTCCACTTT
CDR3aa: CASSSAGPFNNSPLHF
j_gene: TRBJ1-6
d_gene: NA
v_gene: TRBV7-2
abundance: many

CDR3nt: TGTGCCAGCAGTGTTACAGGGAGCCTAGCGGGGGCTTACGAGCAGTACTTC
CDR3aa: CASSVTGSLAGAYEQYF
j_gene: TRBJ2-7
d_gene: TRBD2
v_gene: TRBV28
abundance: few

CDR3nt: TGCAGTGCCCTCAGGTCGGCAGGGTGGCGTGGCTACACCTTC
CDR3aa: CSALRSAGWRGYTF
j_gene: TRBJ1-2
d_gene: NA
v_gene: TRBV20-1
abundance: many

CDR3nt: TGTGCCAGCAGTTTTAGAGTCCTCTCCTACAATGAGCAGTTCTTC
CDR3aa: CASSFRVLSYNEQFF
j_gene: TRBJ2-1
d_gene: NA
v_gene: TRBV12-3/TRBV12-4
abundance: few

CDR3nt: TGTGCCACCAGACCGGCCGGGAGGGGTACTGAAGCTTTCTTT
CDR3aa: CATRPAGRGTEAFF
j_gene: TRBJ1-1
d_gene: NA
v_gene: TRBV24-1
abundance: many

CDR3nt: TGTGCCAGCAGCGGCGAACTAGCGGGGCTGAGAACAGATACGCAGTATTTT
CDR3aa: CASSGELAGLRTDTQYF
j_gene: TRBJ2-3
d_gene: TRBD2
v_gene: TRBV7-9
abundance: NA

CDR3nt: TGTGCCAGCACCCTCGGGGCTGGCTACACCTTC
CDR3aa: CASTLGAGYTF
j_gene: TRBJ1-2
d_gene: NA
v_gene: TRBV12-3/TRBV12-4
abundance: NA

CDR3nt: TGTGCCAGCAGCCGCGAAGAGACAGGGGGAGGAGAAAAACTGTTTTTT
CDR3aa: CASSREETGGGEKLFF
j_gene: TRBJ1-4
d_gene: TRBD1
v_gene: TRBV6-5
abundance: NA

CDR3nt: TGTGCCAGCGGACTAGCGGGGGTGCACACCGGGGAGCTGTTTTTT
CDR3aa: CASGLAGVHTGELFF
j_gene: TRBJ2-2
d_gene: TRBD2
v_gene: TRBV27
abundance: once

CDR3nt: TGCGCCAGCAGCCGAGGCCCTTTAGAGGTCCAGTACTTC
CDR3aa: CASSRGPLEVQYF
j_gene: TRBJ2-5
d_gene: NA
v_gene: TRBV4-1
abundance: NA

CDR3nt: TGCGCCAGCAGCTCAGGGGGTGATTTCAAAGAGACCCAGTACTTC
CDR3aa: CASSSGGDFKETQYF
j_gene: TRBJ2-5
d_gene: TRBD1
v_gene: TRBV5-1
abundance: NA

CDR3nt: TGTGCCAGCTCCAGGTGGGGTAACACTGAAGCTTTCTTT
CDR3aa: CASSRWGNTEAFF
j_gene: TRBJ1-1
d_gene: NA
v_gene: TRBV6-1
abundance: few

CDR3nt: TGTGCCAGCAGCTTAGCGTTTGGGGGGGCCTACAATGAGCAGTTCTTC
CDR3aa: CASSLAFGGAYNEQFF
j_gene: TRBJ2-1
d_gene: TRBD2
v_gene: TRBV7-2
abundance: NA

CDR3nt: TGCGCCAGCAGGCAGGGGAACACTGAAGCTTTCTTT
CDR3aa: CASRQGNTEAFF
j_gene: TRBJ1-1
d_gene: NA
v_gene: TRBV5-1
abundance: many

CDR3nt: TGTGCCAGCAGCTTTTGGGGGAGCGTCAATCAGCCCCAGCATTTT
CDR3aa: CASSFWGSVNQPQHF
j_gene: TRBJ1-5
d_gene: NA
v_gene: TRBV5-6
abundance: few

CDR3nt: TGCGCCAGCAGCCAGGGCGGCGTGGCTAACTATGGCTACACCTTC
CDR3aa: CASSQGGVANYGYTF
j_gene: TRBJ1-2
d_gene: NA
v_gene: TRBV4-3
abundance: many